This TCR beta chain is drawn from a study of T-cell memory formation after mild COVID-19. Looking at the study overall: The TCR clusters were mostly specific to one donor. General study results and limits: Most CD4+ clones that shrank were in CM and EM, while CD8+ ones turned up in EMRA.

5'RACE with constant-segment primers yielded barcoded, UMI-tagged TCR alpha and TCR beta cDNA libraries. A single record per CDR3 protein comes from TCRdb applying MiXCR to the 5' RACE reads. The sample carries 300,000 to 350,000 distinct CDR3 sequences, just under 20% recorded once. For this clonotype: Its antigen is not identified.

The CDR3 loop spans 15 amino acids. V was trimmed by 6 bases and J by 5 bases, leaving 19 bases between them. The germline V gene encodes CDR1 ENHRY and CDR2 SYGVKD. The clonotype was recovered from a man aged 18 to 30 who had mild COVID-19 (a few samples of this study predate the infection). Cell type and time point are not known. The material sequenced was PBMCs or a T cell subset sorted from them (not recorded which). V is TRBV10-3 and J is TRBJ2-5; D may be TRBD1 (6 bases). CDR3 region: CAISLVPGDGETQYF. The CDR3 bases are TGTGCCATCAGCTTGGTGCCAGGGGATGGCGAGACCCAGTACTTC.